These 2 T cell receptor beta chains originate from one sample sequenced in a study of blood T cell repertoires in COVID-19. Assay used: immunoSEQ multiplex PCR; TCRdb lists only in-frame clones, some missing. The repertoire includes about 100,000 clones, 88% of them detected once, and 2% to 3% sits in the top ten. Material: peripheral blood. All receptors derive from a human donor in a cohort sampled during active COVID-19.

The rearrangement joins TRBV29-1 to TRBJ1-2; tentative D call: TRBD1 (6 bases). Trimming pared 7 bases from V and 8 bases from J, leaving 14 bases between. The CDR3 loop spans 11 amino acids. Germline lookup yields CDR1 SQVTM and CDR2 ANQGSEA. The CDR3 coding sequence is TGCAGCGAGAGAACAGGGTTGGGCTACACCTTC. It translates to CSERTGLGYTF. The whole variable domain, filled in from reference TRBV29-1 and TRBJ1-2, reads SAVISQKPSRDICQRGTSLTIQCQVDSQVTMMFWYRQQPGQSLTLIATANQGSEATYESGFVIDKFPISRPNLTFSTLTVSNMSPEDSSIYLCSERTGLGYTFGSGTRLTVV.

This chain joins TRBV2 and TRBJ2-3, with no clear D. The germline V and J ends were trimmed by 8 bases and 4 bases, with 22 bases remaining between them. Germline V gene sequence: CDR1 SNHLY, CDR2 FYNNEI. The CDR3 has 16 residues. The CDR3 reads CASELGSPERSDTQYF. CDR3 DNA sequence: TGTGCCAGCGAACTCGGGTCCCCCGAAAGGTCAGATACGCAGTATTTT.